These 32 T cell receptor beta chains originate from one sample sequenced in a study of blood T cells in healthy people across ages. The use of a sample-barcoded 5' primer and a J-beta primer mix characterized a second PCR of roughly 7 to 12 cycles. TCRdb reprocessed the 5' RACE reads with MiXCR, giving one entry per CDR3 protein. Here the sample spans about 1.4 million distinct CDR3 sequences, around 55% being singletons. Input material: blood. These receptors originate from a man between 18 and 29 years old in good health.

The chain employs TRBV6-2 or TRBV6-3 and TRBJ2-1, with D possibly called TRBD1 or TRBD2 (5 bases each). Deletions cut 2 bases from V and 8 bases from J, with 13 bases between. Germline V CDR1 and CDR2: MNHEY, SVGEGT. The CDR3 consists of 14 residues. CDR3 nucleotide sequence: TGTGCCAGCAGTTACACCCGGGGCCAGGATGAGCAGTTCTTC. Residues: CASSYTRGQDEQFF.

V and J are TRBV29-1 and TRBJ2-2; D unresolved. Trimming took 6 bases from V and 4 from J, leaving 9 bases between them. The CDR3 covers 12 residues. CDR1 is SQVTM, CDR2 ANQGSEA, per germline. The CDR3 sequence: CSVLVGTGELFF. The CDR3 nucleotides read TGCAGCGTCCTGGTCGGCACCGGGGAGCTGTTTTTT.

This clonotype turned up a few times. The rearrangement links TRBV29-1 to TRBJ2-1; D call uncertain. The CDR3 covers 11 residues. Trimming removed 7 bases at V and 5 bases at J, with 9 bases between. Germline lookup yields CDR1 SQVTM and CDR2 ANQGSEA. DNA for the CDR3: TGCAGCGGTGGGATCGACAATGAGCAGTTCTTC. Translating it yields CSGGIDNEQFF.

This clonotype occurred once. This chain joins TRBV7-2 and TRBJ2-5, with D perhaps matching TRBD2 (5 bases). V shed 2 bases and J shed 3 bases, with 13 bases lying between them. Looked up from germline, CDR1 is SGHTA and CDR2 is FQGNSA. CDR3 size: 15 residues. CDR3 DNA sequence: TGTGCCAGCAGCTTAATGTCTGGGGAGAAAGAGACCCAGTACTTC. Translation: CASSLMSGEKETQYF.

The V call is TRBV7-2, the J call TRBJ1-6, with unresolved D. Looked up from germline, CDR1 is SGHTA and CDR2 is FQGNSA. Trimming took off 2 bases at V and 10 bases at J, with 12 bases between the two ends. This CDR3 comprises 14 residues. CDR3 DNA sequence: TGTGCCAGCAGCTTATCGCTTAATCGCTCACCCCTCCACTTT. It specifies CASSLSLNRSPLHF.

The chain employs TRBV10-3 and TRBJ2-7; 8 bases map to TRBD1. The CDR3 consists of 16 residues. Germline loops: CDR1 ENHRY, CDR2 SYGVKD. The V gene end was trimmed by 0 bases and the J gene end by 3 bases; junction bases not matched to a gene: 7. CDR3 residues: CAISESTGQGLYEQYF. Written as DNA, the CDR3 is TGTGCCATCAGTGAGTCGACAGGACAGGGTCTCTACGAGCAGTACTTC.

This clonotype was seen a few times. The CDR3 DNA sequence: TGTGCCAGCAGCGGGAGGGCGGTAGACATTCAGTACTTC. The encoded protein is CASSGRAVDIQYF. The chain uses TRBV7-9 and TRBJ2-4; 7 bases are a match to TRBD2. Germline lookup yields CDR1 SEHNR and CDR2 FQNEAQ (reference sequence). V lost 5 bases and J lost 8; bases outside the gene matches: 6. There are 13 residues in the CDR3.

This clonotype was detected only a few times. The chain combines TRBV29-1 with TRBJ1-4; D is undetermined. The CDR3 has 13 amino acids. V lost 4 bases and J 7 bases, leaving 13 bases between the germline ends. Germline V lookup: CDR1 SQVTM, CDR2 ANQGSEA. CDR3 in DNA: TGCAGCGTTGCCGGGCAGTCTGGTGAAAAACTGTTTTTT. Translated: CSVAGQSGEKLFF.

This chain's CDR3 is CASSLNRELNTGELFF. CDR3 bases: TGTGCCAGCAGCCTGAACAGGGAGCTGAACACCGGGGAGCTGTTTTTT. The chain employs TRBV7-2 and TRBJ2-2; weak D call: TRBD1 (6 bases). Trimming took 5 bases from V and 1 from J, leaving 14 bases between them. The germline V gene encodes CDR1 SGHTA and CDR2 FQGNSA. The CDR3 has 16 residues.

The chain carries TRBV28 and TRBJ2-7, with 7 bases identical to TRBD1. V gave up 3 bases and J gave up 4 bases; unmatched junction bases: 9. CDR1 and CDR2 from the germline V gene are MDHEN and SYDVKM. The length of the CDR3 is 15 residues. The CDR3 coding sequence is TGTGCCAGCAGTTTGGGGCCGGGCAGGGGGTACGAGCAGTACTTC. Its translation is CASSLGPGRGYEQYF. Looking up the rest from reference TRBV28 and TRBJ2-7 gives the full variable domain: DVKVTQSSRYLVKRTGEKVFLECVQDMDHENMFWYRQDPGLGLRLIYFSYDVKMKEKGDIPEGYSVSREKKERFSLILESASTNQTSMYLCASSLGPGRGYEQYFGPGTRLTVT.

The V and J genes are TRBV5-1 and TRBJ2-7, with D perhaps TRBD1 or TRBD2 (6 bases each). This CDR3 has 15 residues. Germline CDR1 reads SGHRS; CDR2 reads YFSETQ. Trimming removed 0 bases at V and 2 bases at J, with 12 bases between. The CDR3 DNA reads as TGCGCCAGCAGCTTGGGAGGGGGGAGAACCTACGAGCAGTACTTC. Residues: CASSLGGGRTYEQYF.

The genes are TRBV7-9 and TRBJ2-7, with a tentative D call TRBD1 (6 bases). The V and J ends lost 5 bases and 2 bases respectively, with 16 bases between them. This CDR3 region has 15 residues. Looked up from germline, CDR1 is SEHNR and CDR2 is FQNEAQ (reference sequence). The CDR3 nucleotides read TGTGCCAGCAGCGCCCCGACAGGATCACCCTACGAGCAGTACTTC. Translating it yields CASSAPTGSPYEQYF.

This sequence joins TRBV20-1 and TRBJ2-3, with D unclear. Trimming pared 4 bases from V and 0 bases from J, leaving 20 bases between. The CDR3 length is 17 residues. CDR1 is DFQATT, CDR2 SNEGSKA, per germline (reference sequence). The chain's CDR3 is CSATITTQITSTDTQYF. The CDR3 coding sequence is TGCAGTGCTACCATCACCACACAAATCACTAGCACAGATACGCAGTATTTT.

This clonotype was counted a few times. V is TRBV29-1 and J is TRBJ2-1, with 10 bases identical to TRBD2. V trimming: 0 bases; J trimming: 10 bases; junction bases outside the gene matches: 6. This CDR3 is 14 amino acids long. CDR1 and CDR2 from the germline V gene are SQVTM and ANQGSEA. DNA of the CDR3: TGCAGCGTTGAAGAGGGGTTAGCGGGAGGAGAGCAGTTCTTC. It yields the protein CSVEEGLAGGEQFF.

This chain links TRBV12-3 or TRBV12-4 with TRBJ2-2, with a weak D call TRBD2 (6 bases). V lost 3 bases and J 0 bases, leaving 23 bases between the germline ends. There are 20 residues in the CDR3. DNA of the CDR3: TGTGCCAGCAGTTTTTGGTTTGGAGAGGAGCGGGCTACGAACACCGGGGAGCTGTTTTTT. This sequence encodes CASSFWFGEERATNTGELFF.

The J gene is TRBJ2-3, the V gene TRBV7-9; D may be TRBD2 (6 bases). Germline CDR1 is SEHNR and CDR2 is FQNEAQ (reference sequence). V was pared by 1 base and J by 0 bases, with 14 bases between. This CDR3 region has 17 residues. CDR3 sequence: CASSLGAGTTSTDTQYF. The DNA for the CDR3 is TGTGCCAGCAGCTTAGGTGCGGGGACCACGAGCACAGATACGCAGTATTTT.

V usage is TRBV6-4 and J usage is TRBJ2-1; 11 positions agree with TRBD2. V dropped 0 bases and J dropped 5; count of bases not matched to a gene: 3. The germline gives CDR1 MRHNA, CDR2 SNTAGT. This CDR3 contains 16 residues. The CDR3, as DNA: TGTGCCAGCAGTGACTCAACTAGCGGGGGTAACAATGAGCAGTTCTTC. As protein: CASSDSTSGGNNEQFF.

The chain links TRBV7-9 to TRBJ2-7; D unresolved. The CDR3 spans 14 residues. The germline CDR1 and CDR2 sequences are SEHNR and FQNEAQ (reference sequence). Trimming left V 0 bases short and J 3 bases short, with 9 bases between. CDR3: CASSLAHMDYEQYF. DNA for the CDR3: TGTGCCAGCAGCTTAGCCCACATGGACTACGAGCAGTACTTC.

In its sample, this clonotype was seen a few times. The CDR3 loop is CASTRGHYGYTF. The CDR3 bases are TGTGCCAGCACTCGGGGACACTATGGCTACACCTTC. V usage is TRBV2 and J usage is TRBJ1-2; TRBD1 is a possible D gene (5 bases). The CDR3 is 12 amino acids. Germline loops: CDR1 SNHLY, CDR2 FYNNEI. V was pared by 7 bases and J by 3 bases, with 9 bases between.

This rearrangement joins TRBV29-1 to TRBJ2-1, with 7 bases matching TRBD2. CDR3 length equals 12 residues. Germline CDR1 is SQVTM and CDR2 is ANQGSEA. V dropped 0 bases and J dropped 8; count of bases not matched to a gene: 1. In DNA, the CDR3 is TGCAGCGTTGAAGAGGCGGGGGATGAGCAGTTCTTC. Its translation is CSVEEAGDEQFF.

The chain links TRBV27 to TRBJ2-7; 7 bases agree with TRBD2. CDR1 is MNHEY and CDR2 is SMNVEV in the germline V gene (reference sequence). Losses at the gene ends were 2 bases for V and 0 bases for J; bases not matched to a gene: 4. The CDR3 is 15 amino acids. CDR3 in DNA: TGTGCCAGCAGTTTAAGCGGGGCGCACTCCTACGAGCAGTACTTC. It codes for CASSLSGAHSYEQYF.

Details on this clonotype: Mismatch with germline at one junction end may stem from a read error. The CDR3 DNA follows: TGTGCTAGCAGCTTAGGGACCGCGCCCTACAATGAGCAGTTCTTC. Amino acids: CASSLGTAPYNEQFF. This chain uses TRBV7-7 with TRBJ2-1; D tentatively reads TRBD1 or TRBD2 (5 bases each). Germline V lookup: CDR1 SSHAT, CDR2 FNYEAQ (reference sequence). The CDR3 is 15 residues long.

The chain uses TRBV11-2 and TRBJ2-7; TRBD1 might be the D (6 bases). The germline CDR1 and CDR2 sequences are SGHAT and FQNNGV. The CDR3 extends over 15 amino acids. V lost 4 bases and J 2 bases, leaving 15 bases between the germline ends. The CDR3 DNA reads as TGTGCCAGCAGCTCAGACAGGTTAGTCGCCTACGAGCAGTACTTC. Encoded protein: CASSSDRLVAYEQYF.

The rearrangement links TRBV29-1 to TRBJ2-3; 8 nucleotides match TRBD1. CDR3 length: 13 amino acids. Germline CDR1 is SQVTM and CDR2 is ANQGSEA. Unmatched junction bases numbered 5, after V lost 7 bases and J lost 2 bases. CDR3 DNA: TGCAGCGCCAGGACAGGGCTCACAGATACGCAGTATTTT. It encodes CSARTGLTDTQYF.

This clonotype was seen a handful of times. The gene calls are TRBV20-1 and TRBJ1-2, with D tentatively TRBD1 (6 bases). The CDR3 totals 13 residues. Germline lookup yields CDR1 DFQATT and CDR2 SNEGSKA (reference sequence). With 0 bases removed from V and 7 bases from J, the gap between germline ends came to 12 bases. CDR3 sequence (DNA): TGCAGTGCTAGAGAGGGGGCTAGTGGTGGCTACACCTTC. Amino acid sequence: CSAREGASGGYTF.

The chain joins TRBV20-1 to TRBJ2-5; TRBD1 matches at 7 bases. V was clipped by 5 bases and J by 3 bases; unmatched bases: 6. The CDR3 is 13 residues long. CDR1 is DFQATT and CDR2 is SNEGSKA in the germline V gene (reference sequence). Here the CDR3 reads CSAGPGTEETQYF. In nucleotides, the CDR3 is TGCAGTGCTGGCCCCGGGACAGAAGAGACCCAGTACTTC.

This clonotype was seen a single time. The J gene is TRBJ2-3, the V gene TRBV6-5, with D uncertain. The germline V gene encodes CDR1 MNHEY and CDR2 SVGAGI. The CDR3 has 15 residues. Trimming took 7 bases from V and 2 from J, leaving 16 bases between them. DNA for the CDR3: TGTGCCAGCAATCCCGACCCGGCCGCCACAGATACGCAGTATTTT. Translating it yields CASNPDPAATDTQYF.

The chain carries TRBV12-3 or TRBV12-4 and TRBJ2-1, with no clear D. The V and J ends lost 2 bases and 6 bases respectively, with 17 bases between them. CDR3 length equals 16 residues. This CDR3 is CASSLLGQLSINEQFF. CDR3 in DNA: TGTGCCAGCAGTTTATTGGGTCAACTGTCCATCAATGAGCAGTTCTTC.

V is TRBV11-2 and J is TRBJ2-1, with TRBD2 as a possible D gene (5 bases). The V end lost 4 bases, the J end lost 9 bases, and 13 bases lay between the germline ends. Per germline, CDR1 SGHAT and CDR2 FQNNGV. The CDR3 sequence is 13 residues long. As DNA, the CDR3 is TGTGCCAGCAGCTCCGGCCTGGGGAGTGAGCAGTTCTTC. Protein product: CASSSGLGSEQFF.

The gene calls are TRBV6-2 or TRBV6-3 and TRBJ2-4; 11 bases are shared with TRBD2. TRBJ2-7 explains the end of the DNA better; the J call may be wrong. Per germline, CDR1 MNHEY and CDR2 SVGEGT. The CDR3 loop spans 15 amino acids. CDR3 sequence (DNA): TGTGCCAGCAGGACCGCTAGCGGGGGGCCCTACGAGCAGTACTTC. This encodes CASRTASGGPYEQYF.

This clonotype has more than one count but fewer than ten. The rearrangement joins TRBV15 to TRBJ2-1; the D is unclear. CDR3 length: 12 amino acids. V lost 8 bases to trimming and J lost 8 bases, with 13 bases between them. Germline loops: CDR1 LNHNV, CDR2 YYDKDF (reference sequence). CDR3 residues: CATLPKPHEQFF. DNA of the CDR3: TGTGCCACCCTACCGAAGCCCCATGAGCAGTTCTTC.

The J gene is TRBJ2-7, the V gene TRBV11-2; D not certain. The V and J ends lost 0 bases and 2 bases respectively, with 8 bases between them. The germline gives CDR1 SGHAT, CDR2 FQNNGV. The CDR3 consists of 14 residues. In nucleotides, the CDR3 is TGTGCCAGCAGCTTAGACCAGAATCCCTACGAGCAGTACTTC. Protein product: CASSLDQNPYEQYF.